This T cell receptor beta chain originates from a study of blood T cell repertoires in COVID-19. The assay was immunoSEQ multiplex PCR, and TCRdb's table has in-frame clones only and misses some. The sample lists some 120,000 clones, about 80% occurring once. The count of this clone is one. Germline V gene sequence: CDR1 MDHEN, CDR2 SYDVKM. The CDR3 extends over 15 amino acids. Trimming at V came to 2 bases and at J to 3 bases, leaving 4 bases not matched to a gene. This TCR was recovered from a woman between 50 and 59 years old with acute or convalescent COVID-19. V and J are TRBV28 and TRBJ1-5; 7 nucleotides line up with TRBD1. The sequencing sample was made of peripheral blood. CDR3 in amino acids: CASSLGDRYNQPQHF. CDR3 sequence (DNA): TGTGCCAGCAGTTTAGGGGACAGATACAATCAGCCCCAGCATTTT. Full variable domain (missing parts from reference TRBV28 and TRBJ1-5): DVKVTQSSRYLVKRTGEKVFLECVQDMDHENMFWYRQDPGLGLRLIYFSYDVKMKEKGDIPEGYSVSREKKERFSLILESASTNQTSMYLCASSLGDRYNQPQHFGDGTRLSIL.